The rows below give T cell receptor beta chains drawn from one sample of a study of T cell responses to AZD1222 COVID-19 vaccine. The method was immunoSEQ multiplex PCR; TCRdb's version includes in-frame clones alone and lacks a portion of them. The sample comprises about 150,000 clones, just over 85% of which are singletons, and 5.1% rests with the top ten. Here the sequenced sample was peripheral blood, taken 28 days after the second AZD1222 dose. Receptors were obtained from an adult who received the AZD1222 COVID-19 vaccine. Each CDR3 is given with its conserved first and last residue. The order of the fields is CDR3 protein, CDR3 DNA, V gene, D gene, J gene. A D gene is named only where the DNA matches it firmly.

cdr3_aa: CASVAGGDYNEQFF
cdr3_nt: TGTGCCAGCGTAGCGGGGGGGGACTACAATGAGCAGTTCTTC
v_call: TRBV6-5
d_call: TRBD2
j_call: TRBJ2-1

cdr3_aa: CASSMVQGGEKLFF
cdr3_nt: TGTGCCAGTAGTATGGTGCAGGGGGGCGAAAAACTGTTTTTT
v_call: TRBV19
d_call: TRBD1
j_call: TRBJ1-4

cdr3_aa: CATSREGSGWYEQFF
cdr3_nt: TGTGCCACCAGCAGAGAGGGGTCCGGGTGGTATGAGCAGTTCTTC
v_call: TRBV15
d_call: NA
j_call: TRBJ2-1

cdr3_aa: CASSVGRVLQETQYF
cdr3_nt: TGTGCCAGCAGCGTTGGCAGGGTCCTCCAAGAGACCCAGTACTTC
v_call: TRBV9
d_call: NA
j_call: TRBJ2-5

cdr3_aa: CASSEQGYGDEAFF
cdr3_nt: TGTGCCAGCAGTGAGCAGGGGTACGGTGATGAAGCTTTCTTT
v_call: TRBV2
d_call: NA
j_call: TRBJ1-1

cdr3_aa: CASNSGTEAFF
cdr3_nt: TGTGCCAGCAATTCGGGTACTGAAGCTTTCTTT
v_call: TRBV6-5
d_call: NA
j_call: TRBJ1-1

cdr3_aa: CAWSVNTEAFF
cdr3_nt: TGTGCCTGGAGTGTCAACACTGAAGCTTTCTTT
v_call: TRBV30
d_call: NA
j_call: TRBJ1-1

cdr3_aa: CASSFAGMYGYTF
cdr3_nt: TGTGCCAGCAGTTTTGCAGGAATGTATGGCTACACCTTC
v_call: TRBV12-3/TRBV12-4
d_call: NA
j_call: TRBJ1-2

cdr3_aa: CASSLSMVSPLHF
cdr3_nt: TGTGCCAGCAGTTTGTCAATGGTATCACCCCTCCACTTT
v_call: TRBV27
d_call: NA
j_call: TRBJ1-6

cdr3_aa: CASSTSRRDHLTDTQYF
cdr3_nt: TGTGCCAGCAGCACTAGCAGAAGGGACCACCTCACAGATACGCAGTATTTT
v_call: TRBV21-1
d_call: NA
j_call: TRBJ2-3

cdr3_aa: CASSYGTGGEKLFF
cdr3_nt: TGTGCCAGCAGTTACGGGACAGGGGGAGAAAAACTGTTTTTT
v_call: TRBV6-5
d_call: TRBD1
j_call: TRBJ1-4

cdr3_aa: CASSLEQGAFQEKLFF
cdr3_nt: TGTGCCAGCAGCTTAGAACAGGGGGCGTTTCAGGAAAAACTGTTTTTT
v_call: TRBV11-2
d_call: TRBD1
j_call: TRBJ1-4

cdr3_aa: CSVAAQGATNEKLFF
cdr3_nt: TGCAGCGTTGCGGCGCAGGGGGCAACTAATGAAAAACTGTTTTTT
v_call: TRBV29-1
d_call: TRBD1
j_call: TRBJ1-4

cdr3_aa: CASSAEASGEDEQFF
cdr3_nt: TGTGCCAGCAGCGCCGAGGCTAGCGGGGAAGATGAGCAGTTCTTC
v_call: TRBV3-1/TRBV3-2
d_call: TRBD2
j_call: TRBJ2-1

cdr3_aa: CASTSRNEQFF
cdr3_nt: TGTGCCAGCACATCCAGAAATGAGCAGTTCTTC
v_call: TRBV12-3/TRBV12-4
d_call: NA
j_call: TRBJ2-1

cdr3_aa: CASKGQVASYQPQHF
cdr3_nt: TGTGCCAGCAAGGGCCAAGTGGCTAGCTATCAGCCCCAGCATTTT
v_call: TRBV28
d_call: NA
j_call: TRBJ1-5

cdr3_aa: CASSHPQGGNTEAFF
cdr3_nt: TGCGCCAGCAGCCACCCACAGGGGGGGAACACTGAAGCTTTCTTT
v_call: TRBV4-1
d_call: TRBD1
j_call: TRBJ1-1